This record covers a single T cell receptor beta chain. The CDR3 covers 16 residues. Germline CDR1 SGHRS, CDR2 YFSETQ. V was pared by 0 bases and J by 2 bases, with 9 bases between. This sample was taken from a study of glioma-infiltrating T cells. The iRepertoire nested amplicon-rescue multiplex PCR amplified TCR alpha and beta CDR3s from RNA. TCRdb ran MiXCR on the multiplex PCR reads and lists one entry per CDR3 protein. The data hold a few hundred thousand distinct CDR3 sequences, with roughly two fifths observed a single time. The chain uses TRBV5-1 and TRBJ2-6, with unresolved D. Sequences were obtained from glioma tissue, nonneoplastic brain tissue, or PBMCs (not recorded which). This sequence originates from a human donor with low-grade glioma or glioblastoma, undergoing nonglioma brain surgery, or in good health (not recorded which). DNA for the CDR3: TGCGCCAGCAGCTTGGAAATTACTCCTGGGGCCAACGTCCTGACTTTC. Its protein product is CASSLEITPGANVLTF.